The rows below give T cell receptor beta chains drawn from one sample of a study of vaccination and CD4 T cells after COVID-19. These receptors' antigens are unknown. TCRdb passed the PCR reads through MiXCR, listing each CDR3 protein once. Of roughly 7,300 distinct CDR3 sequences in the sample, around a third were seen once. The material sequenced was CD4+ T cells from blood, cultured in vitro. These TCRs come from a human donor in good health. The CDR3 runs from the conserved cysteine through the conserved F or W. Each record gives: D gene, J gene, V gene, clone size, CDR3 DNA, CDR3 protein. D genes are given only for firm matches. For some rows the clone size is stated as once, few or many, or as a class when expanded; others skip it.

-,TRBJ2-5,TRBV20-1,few,TGCAGTGCTAGAGACCCAGGGACGGGCCGTCCGGAGACCCAGTACTTC,CSARDPGTGRPETQYF
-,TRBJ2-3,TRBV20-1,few,TGCAGTGCTGACGGTGGGCCGTCCGATACGCAGTATTTT,CSADGGPSDTQYF
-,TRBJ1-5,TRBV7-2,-,TGTGCCAGCAGCTTATTAGGGGCGAGGGTCAATCAGCCCCAGCATTTT,CASSLLGARVNQPQHF
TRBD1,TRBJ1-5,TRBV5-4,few,TGTGCCAGCAGCTTCCAGGGGGCGAGCAATCAGCCCCAGCATTTT,CASSFQGASNQPQHF
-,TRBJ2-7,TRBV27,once,TGTGCCAGCAGTCCCCGGCGGCAAGCCTACGAGCAGTACTTC,CASSPRRQAYEQYF
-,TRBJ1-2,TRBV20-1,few,TGCAGTGCTAGTCTCGCGACATTCCGGCGCGGCTACACCTTC,CSASLATFRRGYTF
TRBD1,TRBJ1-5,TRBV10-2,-,TGCGCCAGCACCCTAGACAGGGTCGGTCAGCCCCAGCATTTT,CASTLDRVGQPQHF
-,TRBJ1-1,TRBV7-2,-,TGTGCCAGCAGCCTGATGACGCAGGGGGAAGCTTTCTTT,CASSLMTQGEAFF
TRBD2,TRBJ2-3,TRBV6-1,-,TGTGCCAGCGGGCAAGCGGGAGGCCGTGGTACGCAGTATTTT,CASGQAGGRGTQYF
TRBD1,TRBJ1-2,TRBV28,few,TGTGCCAGCAGTCCTCCGGACAGGGAAAACTATGGCTACACCTTC,CASSPPDRENYGYTF
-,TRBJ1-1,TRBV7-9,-,TGTGCCAGCAGCCCGGGGAAGTATGAGTACACTGAAGCTTTCTTT,CASSPGKYEYTEAFF
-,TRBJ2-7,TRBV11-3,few,TGTGCCAGCAGCTTAGATGTAGCGCGCGAGCAGTACTTC,CASSLDVAREQYF
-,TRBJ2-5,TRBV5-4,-,TGTGCCAGCAGCCCCCGCGAGAGGGCAGGGCGAGAGACCCAGTACTTC,CASSPRERAGRETQYF
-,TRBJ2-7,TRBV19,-,TGTGCCAGTAGACAGGGCTACGAGCAGTACTTC,CASRQGYEQYF
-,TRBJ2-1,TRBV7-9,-,TGTGCCAGCAGTTGGAACTACAATGAGCAGTTCTTC,CASSWNYNEQFF
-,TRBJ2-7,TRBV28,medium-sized,TGTGCCAGCAGCCGAGACATTAGCTGGAACTACGAGCAGTACTTC,CASSRDISWNYEQYF
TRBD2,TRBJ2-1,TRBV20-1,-,TGCAGTGTACGATGGACAAGCGGGAGGTCCTACAATGAGCAGTTCTTC,CSVRWTSGRSYNEQFF
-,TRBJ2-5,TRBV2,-,TGTGCCAGCAGTGAAGCGGGTGGGATTGGGGAGACCCAGTACTTC,CASSEAGGIGETQYF
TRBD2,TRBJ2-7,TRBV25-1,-,TGTGCCAGCAGTACGCTAGCGGGTACCTCCTACGAGCAGTACTTC,CASSTLAGTSYEQYF
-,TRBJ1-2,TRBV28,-,TGTGCCAGCGCCGGTCAGTATGGCTACACCTTC,CASAGQYGYTF
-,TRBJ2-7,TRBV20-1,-,TGCAGTGCTCCCCGTCACTACGAGCAGTACTTC,CSAPRHYEQYF
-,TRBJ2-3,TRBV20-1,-,TGCAGTGCTCCAACTATTTCGGCCTTAGATACGCAGTATTTT,CSAPTISALDTQYF
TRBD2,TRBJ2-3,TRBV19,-,TGTGCCTGGGAGGGACCCGATACGCAGTATTTT,CAWEGPDTQYF
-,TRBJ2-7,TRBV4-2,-,TGTGCCAGCAGCCAAGGTTGGGAGCAGTACTTC,CASSQGWEQYF
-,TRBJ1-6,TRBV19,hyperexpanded,TGTGCCAGTAGCCCAACCACTGGCAATTCACCCCTCCACTTT,CASSPTTGNSPLHF
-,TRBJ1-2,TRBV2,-,TGTGCCAGCAGTACCGGGTTACAGGGCTACACCTTC,CASSTGLQGYTF
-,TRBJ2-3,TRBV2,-,TGTGCCAGCAGTTTCACAGATACGCAGTATTTT,CASSFTDTQYF
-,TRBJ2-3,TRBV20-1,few,TGCAGTGCTAAACTACAACTAACGGCGGGTACGCAGTATTTT,CSAKLQLTAGTQYF
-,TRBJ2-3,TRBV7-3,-,TGTGCCAGCAGCTTGGATTACACAGATACGCAGTATTTT,CASSLDYTDTQYF